These 30 T cell receptor beta chains were all obtained from the same sample, sequenced in a study of T cells in Graves' hyperthyroidism and ophthalmopathy (dated by TCRdb to between 2017 and 2020). The library was produced with multiplex PCR. This sample was sequenced with an Illumina HiSeq 2000. The TCR beta CDR3 regions were amplified from RNA transcripts. The first round of RT-PCR for the TCR CDR3 was performed with the HTBI primer set and the Qiagen OneStep RT-PCR kit. Using fastp trimming at Q25 and MiXCR clonotype assembly, TCRdb reanalyzed the public sequencing data and kept in-frame beta chains. Identical CDR3 protein sequences are pooled into one entry, listed with their most common genes and DNA. The sample includes about 350,000 distinct CDR3 sequences, with about a sixth observed a single time. Jointly, the top ten make up around 35% of the sample. The sequencing input was blood. The source of these receptors is a woman in her twenties or thirties with Graves' hyperthyroidism that later progressed to Graves' ophthalmopathy.

The chain employs TRBV11-2 and TRBJ2-3; the D call may be TRBD1 or TRBD2 (5 bases each). This CDR3 has 16 amino acids. The germline V gene has CDR1 SGHAT and CDR2 FQNNGV. The V and J ends lost 7 bases and 2 bases respectively, with 19 bases between them. In DNA form, the CDR3 reads TGTGCCAGCACCCCGGGACGTACAGCATTCACAGATACGCAGTATTTT. Its translation is CASTPGRTAFTDTQYF. The full variable domain, with the rest looked up from reference TRBV11-2 and TRBJ2-3, is EAGVAQSPRYKIIEKRQSVAFWCNPISGHATLYWYQQILGQGPKLLIQFQNNGVVDDSQLPKDRFSAERLKGVDSTLKIQPAKLEDSAVYLCASTPGRTAFTDTQYFGPGTRLTVL.

This clonotype was observed many times. V usage is TRBV30 and J usage is TRBJ1-6, with TRBD1 identical over 7 bases. CDR1 GTSNPN and CDR2 SVGIG come from the germline V gene (reference sequence). The CDR3 contains 12 residues. The CDR3 loop is CAWDRQHSPLHF. DNA of the CDR3: TGTGCATGGGACAGACAACATTCACCCCTCCACTTT.

This clonotype has at least ten counts. CDR3 loop: CASGDTDTGELFF. The CDR3 coding sequence is TGTGCCAGCGGGGACACAGACACCGGGGAGCTGTTTTTT. The rearrangement links TRBV2 to TRBJ2-2, with D maybe TRBD1 (6 bases). Germline CDR1 and CDR2: SNHLY and FYNNEI. The CDR3 has 13 amino acids. V was pared by 8 bases and J by 3 bases, with 10 bases between. Variable domain in full (rest from reference TRBV2 and TRBJ2-2): EPEVTQTPSHQVTQMGQEVILRCVPISNHLYFYWYRQILGQKVEFLVSFYNNEISEKSEIFDDQFSVERPDGSNFTLKIRSTKLEDSAMYFCASGDTDTGELFFGEGSRLTVL.

This clonotype was recorded at least ten times. The chain joins TRBV20-1 to TRBJ2-2; 15 bases align to TRBD2. CDR3 length: 17 residues. In germline, CDR1 is DFQATT, CDR2 SNEGSKA (reference sequence). The V gene end was trimmed by 5 bases and the J gene end by 5 bases; junction bases not matched to a gene: 9. CDR3 residues: CSAGGLAGGVGTGELFF. In nucleotides, the CDR3 is TGCAGTGCTGGAGGACTAGCGGGAGGGGTGGGGACCGGGGAGCTGTTTTTT.

This clonotype was detected a few times. The chain is built from TRBV10-3 and TRBJ2-7; the match to TRBD1 covers 7 bases. J gave up 2 bases and V 4 bases, and 5 bases lay outside the gene matches. Germline V lookup: CDR1 ENHRY, CDR2 SYGVKD. The CDR3 sequence is 14 residues long. The CDR3 bases are TGTGCCATCAGTGGACGACAGGGCGCCTACGAGCAGTACTTC. This gives the protein CAISGRQGAYEQYF.

This clonotype was recorded many times. The chain uses TRBV27 and TRBJ2-3; possibly TRBD1 or TRBD2 for D (5 bases each). The CDR3 is made up of 13 amino acids. V was shortened by 5 bases and J by 5 bases, with 11 bases between the two germline ends. Germline assignment: CDR1 MNHEY and CDR2 SMNVEV (reference sequence). The CDR3: CASSTFGGDTQYF. CDR3 bases: TGTGCCAGCAGTACATTTGGGGGAGATACGCAGTATTTT.

This clonotype was counted ten times or more. The rearrangement uses TRBV5-1 and TRBJ2-1; weak D call: TRBD2 (5 bases). The CDR3 is made up of 15 amino acids. Germline loops: CDR1 SGHRS, CDR2 YFSETQ. With 1 base removed from V and 2 bases from J, the gap between germline ends came to 10 bases. The CDR3 here is CASSLTSGTYNEQFF. As DNA, the CDR3 is TGCGCCAGCAGCTTGACGAGCGGCACCTACAATGAGCAGTTCTTC.

This clonotype was picked up many times. V and J are TRBV19 and TRBJ2-7, with TRBD2 identical over 10 bases. There are 15 residues in the CDR3. Per the germline V gene, CDR1 is LNHDA and CDR2 is SQIVND (reference sequence). The J segment lost 2 bases and the V segment lost 5 bases, leaving 6 bases of the junction unmatched. The CDR3 loop is CASSPTSGVAYEQYF. The CDR3 DNA follows: TGTGCCAGTAGTCCTACTAGCGGGGTTGCCTACGAGCAGTACTTC.

At least ten counts were recorded for this clonotype. The J gene is TRBJ1-1, the V gene TRBV10-3; D is possibly TRBD1 (6 bases). This CDR3 comprises 16 residues. CDR1 ENHRY and CDR2 SYGVKD come from the germline V gene. The V and J ends lost 6 bases and 2 bases respectively, with 19 bases between them. The CDR3 nucleotides read TGTGCCATCAGCGCCGGGACATGGTCATCTAACACTGAAGCTTTCTTT. Translated: CAISAGTWSSNTEAFF.

Ten or more counts support this clonotype. V usage is TRBV29-1 and J usage is TRBJ2-7; TRBD2 is a possible D gene (6 bases). Between the trimmed V and J ends, which lost 3 bases and 2 bases, there was a span of 8 bases. Germline values: CDR1 SQVTM, CDR2 ANQGSEA. This CDR3 is 12 amino acids long. The CDR3 region has the DNA TGCAGCGTTGAGGAGGGAGCCTACGAGCAGTACTTC. It yields the protein CSVEEGAYEQYF.

This clonotype was observed at least ten times. This chain links TRBV7-8 with TRBJ2-2; D possibly uses TRBD1 or TRBD2 (6 bases each). This CDR3 spans 15 amino acids. The V gene's germline CDR1 is SGHVS and CDR2 FQNEAQ. V lost 1 base, J lost 5 bases, and 11 bases lay in between. As DNA, the CDR3 is TGTGCCAGCAGCTTAGAGGGGGGAAGGACCGGGGAGCTGTTTTTT. Encoded protein: CASSLEGGRTGELFF.

This clonotype was counted only a few times. This sequence joins TRBV5-1 and TRBJ1-5, with D perhaps matching TRBD1 (5 bases). V gave up 4 bases and J gave up 4 bases, with 15 bases separating them. Germline V gives CDR1 SGHRS, CDR2 YFSETQ. The CDR3 spans 15 residues. The CDR3 loop is CASSPGPLGNQPQHF. The CDR3 DNA is TGCGCCAGCAGCCCGGGACCGTTGGGGAATCAGCCCCAGCATTTT.

This chain uses TRBV20-1 with TRBJ1-6, with a weak D call TRBD1 (6 bases). CDR3 length equals 13 residues. V lost 6 bases and J 7 bases, leaving 13 bases between the germline ends. Germline lookup yields CDR1 DFQATT and CDR2 SNEGSKA (reference sequence). The CDR3 loop is CSANTGPNSPLHF. In nucleotides, the CDR3 is TGCAGTGCCAATACAGGGCCGAATTCACCCCTCCACTTT.

Many counts were recorded for this clonotype. V gene TRBV10-2 combines with J gene TRBJ2-7; 7 nucleotides line up with TRBD1. This CDR3 spans 16 amino acids. CDR1 is WSHSY, CDR2 SAAADI, per germline. J was trimmed by 3 bases and V by 4 bases; bases with no gene match: 12. The CDR3 sequence: CASSGIVRQGVYEQYF. The CDR3 DNA reads TGCGCCAGCAGTGGTATTGTGAGACAGGGCGTCTACGAGCAGTACTTC.

The rearrangement uses TRBV7-9 and TRBJ1-2; no definite D call. The germline V gene encodes CDR1 SEHNR and CDR2 FQNEAQ (reference sequence). Between the trimmed V and J ends, which lost 6 bases and 3 bases, there was a span of 17 bases. The CDR3 spans 15 residues. In DNA, the CDR3 is TGTGCCAGCAGTATTCTCGAGCGCAGACACTATGGCTACACCTTC. It translates to CASSILERRHYGYTF.

The table lists this clonotype with a few counts. CDR3 loop: CATSRDLTGNEQYF. CDR3 nucleotide sequence: TGTGCCACCAGCAGAGACCTAACAGGGAACGAGCAGTACTTC. The V call is TRBV15, the J call TRBJ2-7; D might be TRBD1 (6 bases). CDR1 is LNHNV and CDR2 is YYDKDF in the germline V gene (reference sequence). The CDR3 runs 14 residues. V dropped 0 bases and J dropped 5 bases, with 11 bases sitting between them. The variable domain in full, with the rest retrieved from reference TRBV15 and TRBJ2-7, is DAMVIQNPRYQVTQFGKPVTLSCSQTLNHNVMYWYQQKSSQAPKLLFHYYDKDFNNEADTPDNFQSRRPNTSFCFLDIRSPGLGDTAMYLCATSRDLTGNEQYFGPGTRLTVT.

This clonotype was detected many times. The chain has TRBV12-3 or TRBV12-4 and TRBJ2-1; D unresolved. This CDR3 comprises 13 residues. V lost 6 bases to trimming and J lost 1 base, with 7 bases between them. CDR3 in amino acids: CASRPPSYNEQFF. CDR3 bases: TGTGCCAGCAGGCCTCCTTCCTACAATGAGCAGTTCTTC.

This clonotype was seen more than once but under ten times. This rearrangement joins TRBV30 to TRBJ2-6; no firm D call. V lost 3 bases and J 0 bases, leaving 9 bases between the germline ends. Germline V gives CDR1 GTSNPN, CDR2 SVGIG (reference sequence). The CDR3 length is 15 residues. The CDR3 loop reads CAWRDTDSGANVLTF. CDR3 DNA: TGTGCCTGGAGGGATACGGACTCTGGGGCCAACGTCCTGACTTTC.

This clonotype was observed at least ten times. V usage is TRBV2 and J usage is TRBJ2-5; TRBD2 aligns across 12 bases. This CDR3 comprises 15 residues. In germline, CDR1 is SNHLY, CDR2 FYNNEI. V was pared by 6 bases and J by 6 bases, with 8 bases of the junction left unmatched. For the CDR3, the DNA is TGTGCCAGCAGGGCGACTAGCGGGAGAGGGAAGACCCAGTACTTC. Translating gives CASRATSGRGKTQYF.

This clonotype was found a few times. The V gene is TRBV6-2 or TRBV6-3, the J gene TRBJ2-1; 7 bases agree with TRBD1. Trimming at V came to 6 bases and at J to 0 bases, leaving 5 bases not matched to a gene. The CDR3 covers 15 residues. Germline V gene lookup returns CDR1 MNHEY and CDR2 SVGEGT. The CDR3 DNA reads TGTGCCAGCAGAACAGGGGCGGGCTCCTACAATGAGCAGTTCTTC. Translating gives CASRTGAGSYNEQFF.

This clonotype was recorded many times. The V gene is TRBV19, the J gene TRBJ2-7; 10 nucleotides align to TRBD1. Germline V lookup: CDR1 LNHDA, CDR2 SQIVND (reference sequence). Trimming at V came to 7 bases and at J to 5 bases, leaving 5 bases not matched to a gene. The CDR3 covers 13 residues. The CDR3 region is CASTSGQGNEQYF. CDR3 DNA: TGTGCCAGTACCTCGGGACAGGGGAACGAGCAGTACTTC.

There are many counts of this clonotype. The CDR3 nucleotides are TGTGCCAGCAGCTTAGCTTCCCAAGGGGTCGTCATGAACACTGAAGCTTTCTTT. Protein product: CASSLASQGVVMNTEAFF. The V and J genes are TRBV7-8 and TRBJ1-1, with a weak D call TRBD1 (5 bases). The germline V gene encodes CDR1 SGHVS and CDR2 FQNEAQ. The V and J ends lost 0 bases and 0 bases respectively, with 17 bases between them. The CDR3 loop spans 18 amino acids.

A single count supports this clonotype. One end of the junction varies from germline; a read error may be responsible. The chain combines TRBV19 with TRBJ2-2, with 12 bases identical to TRBD2. The germline V gene has CDR1 LNHDA and CDR2 SQIVND (reference sequence). This CDR3 is built from 17 residues. CDR3 nucleotide sequence: TGTGCCAGTAGCGCAACCAGGACTAGCGGGGCCACCGGGGAGCTGCTTTTT. This encodes CASSATRTSGATGELLF. The full variable domain, rest sourced from reference TRBV19 and TRBJ2-2, is DGGITQSPKYLFRKEGQNVTLSCEQNLNHDAMYWYRQDPGQGLRLIYYSQIVNDFQKGDIAEGYSVSREKKESFPLTVTSAQKNPTAFYLCASSATRTSGATGELLFGEGSRLTVL.

This clonotype appeared many times. CDR3 DNA: TGTGCCAGCAGCCCGCAAATGGGACAGTACACCGGGGAGCTGTTTTTT. It encodes CASSPQMGQYTGELFF. J is TRBJ2-2 and V is TRBV7-6, with 7 positions matching TRBD1. Germline values: CDR1 SGHVS, CDR2 FNYEAQ. The CDR3 runs 16 residues. Trimming took 5 bases from V and 3 from J; bases not matched to a gene: 9.

The table lists this clonotype with many counts. The chain recombines TRBV6-5 with TRBJ1-4, with unresolved D. V lost 2 bases and J lost 1, with 14 bases in between. Germline CDR1 and CDR2: MNHEY and SVGAGI. The CDR3 totals 17 residues. CDR3 in DNA: TGTGCCAGCAGTTACCGCCTTGGGTCTGGAACTAATGAAAAACTGTTTTTT. Translation: CASSYRLGSGTNEKLFF.

This clonotype was recorded a few times. The chain links TRBV27 to TRBJ2-7, with D hard to call. This CDR3 is built from 13 residues. Germline values: CDR1 MNHEY, CDR2 SMNVEV (reference sequence). Trimming removed 3 bases from V and 3 bases from J, with 9 bases in between. DNA for the CDR3: TGTGCCAGCAGTTTGTCCTGGAACTACGAGCAGTACTTC. Amino acids: CASSLSWNYEQYF.

There are a few counts of this clonotype. The chain couples TRBV20-1 to TRBJ2-3, with 13 bases identical to TRBD2. This CDR3 contains 15 residues. Germline CDR1 reads DFQATT; CDR2 reads SNEGSKA (reference sequence). CDR3 in DNA: TGCAGCGTTGGTCGGGGACTAGCGGGACGAGATACGCAGTATTTT. Its translation: CSVGRGLAGRDTQYF.

The chain is built from TRBV20-1 and TRBJ1-5, with D perhaps TRBD1 (6 bases). The ends were cut back, 0 bases at V and 6 bases at J, with 15 bases in the middle. This CDR3 is built from 15 residues. Germline CDR1 and CDR2: DFQATT and SNEGSKA (reference sequence). In DNA, the CDR3 is TGCAGTGCTAGAGAAGTGGGGGCTTACAGTCAGCCCCAGCATTTT. This codes for CSAREVGAYSQPQHF.

Only a few counts were recorded for this clonotype. This chain connects TRBV30 to TRBJ1-2; D is uncertain. Trimming took 0 bases from V and 5 from J, leaving 13 bases between them. This CDR3 has 14 amino acids. Germline V lookup: CDR1 GTSNPN, CDR2 SVGIG (reference sequence). CDR3 DNA: TGTGCCTGGAGTGTACCTGGGAGGGTTTATGGCTACACCTTC. This codes for CAWSVPGRVYGYTF.

This clonotype showed up many times. The genes are TRBV7-9 and TRBJ2-5; 9 bases align to TRBD1. Germline V gene lookup returns CDR1 SEHNR and CDR2 FQNEAQ (reference sequence). The CDR3 has 15 amino acids. After removal of 3 bases from V and 1 base from J, the junction contained 3 bases not matched to a gene. DNA of the CDR3: TGTGCCAGCAGCTTCTCGGACAGGGGCCAAGAGACCCAGTACTTC. Amino acids: CASSFSDRGQETQYF. The complete variable domain, with remaining parts taken from reference TRBV7-9 and TRBJ2-5, reads DTGVSQNPRHKITKRGQNVTFRCDPISEHNRLYWYRQTLGQGPEFLTYFQNEAQLEKSRLLSDRFSAERPKGSFSTLEIQRTEQGDSAMYLCASSFSDRGQETQYFGPGTRLLVL.